This T cell receptor (beta chain) stems from a study of spatial heterogeneity in lung cancer. Turning to the study itself: Each unique TCR and UMI combination was seen more than ten times on average in raw reads. Study-wide results and caveats: Relative to follow-up, resection was when ubiquitous expanded tumor TCRs appeared more in blood.

This clonotype was seen many times. Its specificity is not known. The CDR3 is 21 amino acids. Trimming cost V 2 bases and J 4 bases; bases outside gene matches: 14. Germline V gene lookup returns CDR1 SGHTA and CDR2 FQGNSA. Time point of the sample: sample taken at primary tumor resection. The input material, whole RNA from tumor, nontumor lung or frozen PBMC, was sequenced unsorted. TCRdb called the 5' RACE reads again in MiXCR, with one record for every CDR3 protein. Among some 7,000 distinct CDR3 sequences, 6.5% to 9% were seen once, and the ten largest hold roughly 80%. This chain uses TRBV7-2 with TRBJ2-2, with 15 bases matching TRBD2. The source was PBMCs, collected at surgery. This receptor was identified in a male donor with early-stage non-small cell lung cancer. The CDR3: CASSLPLGGLAGGPSTGELFF. The DNA for the CDR3 is TGTGCCAGCAGCTTACCTCTGGGAGGACTAGCGGGGGGGCCGAGCACCGGGGAGCTGTTTTTT.